This T cell receptor beta chain was sequenced in a study of early T cells in non-severe SARS-CoV-2 infection. Study as a whole: Sequencing targeted bulk RNA from unsorted whole blood, leaving chains unpaired. Study observations and caveats: CD4 and private specificities were missed by VDJdb matching, which favored anti-spike CD8 responses.

The CDR3 runs 17 residues. The germline V gene encodes CDR1 MDHEN and CDR2 SYDVKM. Deletions cut 6 bases from V and 2 bases from J, with 21 bases between. Researchers attached unique molecular identifiers to individual cDNA molecules. MiXCR, run by TCRdb on the 5' RACE reads, gives a single entry per CDR3 protein. The table has approximately 83,000 distinct CDR3 sequences, more than 13% seen once. This clonotype was counted a few times. The antigen is not known. The specimen sequenced was whole blood. This TCR was sampled from an adult who was a healthcare worker with PCR-confirmed SARS-CoV-2 infection or an uninfected control (not recorded which). The V and J genes are TRBV28 and TRBJ2-3; D may correspond to TRBD1 or TRBD2 (5 bases each). CDR3 in amino acids: CASSRPRGSKVTDTQYF. The DNA of the CDR3 is TGTGCCAGCAGCCGCCCCCGGGGCTCAAAGGTCACAGATACGCAGTATTTT.